A selection of T cell receptor beta chains follows, all from one sample in a study of shared clonotypes between healthy human individuals. Sequenced by immunoSEQ multiplex PCR; TCRdb stores in-frame clones only, minus some. This sample has 450,000 to 700,000 clones, with around 95% found just once. Sequencing was performed on naive CD8+ T cells sorted from blood. The receptors stem from a woman in her 30s in good health. CDR3s include the opening cysteine and the closing phenylalanine or tryptophan. The order of the fields is V gene, D gene, clone size, J gene, CDR3 protein, CDR3 DNA. The D gene is left open where the match is weak. Expanded clones are given a class, and other clones once, few, many or no size at all.

TRBV27	TRBD1	.	TRBJ1-1	CASSPETGGMNTEAFF	TGTGCCAGCAGTCCCGAGACAGGGGGTATGAACACTGAAGCTTTCTTT
TRBV4-1	.	.	TRBJ2-7	CASSQGSEYEQYF	TGCGCCAGCAGCCAAGGGAGCGAATACGAGCAGTACTTC
TRBV19	.	once	TRBJ1-3	CAISDVGNTIYF	TGTGCCATTTCGGACGTTGGAAACACCATATATTTT
TRBV7-9	.	.	TRBJ1-2	CASSWGREYGYTF	TGTGCCAGCAGCTGGGGACGGGAATATGGCTACACCTTC
TRBV29-1	.	.	TRBJ2-3	CSGAPQGLFSTDTQYF	TGCAGCGGCGCTCCCCAGGGACTCTTTAGCACAGATACGCAGTATTTT
TRBV5-4	.	.	TRBJ1-1	CASSQGPNTEAFF	TGTGCCAGCAGCCAAGGACCGAACACTGAAGCTTTCTTT
TRBV10-1	.	.	TRBJ1-1	CASSNQGNTEAFF	TGCGCCAGCAGTAATCAGGGGAACACTGAAGCTTTCTTT
TRBV4-1	.	.	TRBJ2-7	CASSQEPLGWGPSSYEQYF	TGCGCCAGCAGCCAAGAGCCCTTGGGGTGGGGACCCAGCTCCTACGAGCAGTACTTC
TRBV15	TRBD2	.	TRBJ2-2	CATSRGVGAGVWNTGELFF	TGTGCCACCAGCAGAGGGGTGGGAGCGGGGGTTTGGAACACCGGGGAGCTGTTTTTT
TRBV6-1	.	.	TRBJ2-5	CASSSPLSETQYF	TGTGCCAGCAGTTCACCCCTCTCGGAGACCCAGTACTTC
TRBV29-1	TRBD1	once	TRBJ2-2	CSVDPQGDTGELFF	TGCAGCGTTGATCCGCAGGGGGACACCGGGGAGCTGTTTTTT
TRBV6-5	TRBD1	.	TRBJ2-2	CASAGQVMNTGELFF	TGTGCCAGCGCGGGACAGGTTATGAACACCGGGGAGCTGTTTTTT
TRBV21-1	.	.	TRBJ1-3	CASIKTSRIPGNTIYF	TGTGCCAGCATCAAAACTTCCAGGATTCCTGGAAACACCATATATTTT
TRBV27	TRBD2	.	TRBJ2-7	CASSLLGTSGAYEQYF	TGTGCCAGCAGTTTATTAGGGACTAGCGGCGCCTACGAGCAGTACTTC
TRBV7-9	.	.	TRBJ2-5	CASSLVGQQETQYF	TGTGCCAGCAGCTTAGTAGGACAACAAGAGACCCAGTACTTC
TRBV11-2	.	.	TRBJ2-7	CASSPVYEQYF	TGTGCCAGCAGCCCCGTATACGAGCAGTACTTC
TRBV27	TRBD2	.	TRBJ2-1	CASSLYEGGPIDEQFF	TGTGCCAGCAGTTTATATGAGGGAGGGCCGATAGATGAGCAGTTCTTC
TRBV4-1	.	.	TRBJ2-7	CASSQVRETYEQYF	TGCGCCAGCAGCCAAGTCCGGGAAACCTACGAGCAGTACTTC
TRBV19	TRBD1	.	TRBJ1-5	CASTPGQGRHNQPQHF	TGTGCCAGCACCCCGGGACAGGGGCGGCACAATCAGCCCCAGCATTTT
TRBV27	TRBD2	.	TRBJ2-1	CASSPPLAGVLNEQFF	TGTGCCAGCAGTCCCCCACTAGCGGGAGTTCTTAATGAGCAGTTCTTC
TRBV19	TRBD2	.	TRBJ2-1	CASSIGLAGVYEQFF	TGTGCCAGTAGTATAGGACTAGCGGGAGTGTATGAGCAGTTCTTC
TRBV28	.	.	TRBJ1-2	CASSLSGGADYGYTF	TGTGCCAGCAGTTTATCGGGAGGGGCAGACTATGGCTACACCTTC
TRBV6-5	.	.	TRBJ2-5	CASTGGTGEQYF	TGTGCCAGCACGGGGGGCACAGGGGAGCAGTACTTC
TRBV30	TRBD2	.	TRBJ2-2	CAWSVQLAATGELFF	TGTGCCTGGAGTGTACAACTAGCGGCCACCGGGGAGCTGTTTTTT
TRBV29-1	.	.	TRBJ2-5	CSVRRPLEETQYF	TGCAGCGTTCGCAGGCCCCTCGAAGAGACCCAGTACTTC
TRBV5-4	TRBD1	.	TRBJ2-3	CASSRGQGTTDTQYF	TGTGCCAGCAGCCGGGGACAGGGGACGACAGATACGCAGTATTTT
TRBV27	.	.	TRBJ1-1	CASSLRRDTEAFF	TGTGCCAGCAGTTTACGACGAGACACTGAAGCTTTCTTT
TRBV9	.	.	TRBJ1-1	CASSPIFGPGPSMNTEAFF	TGTGCCAGCAGCCCTATTTTCGGCCCGGGCCCCTCCATGAACACTGAAGCTTTCTTT
TRBV5-5	.	once	TRBJ1-2	CASSPSVGGYGYTF	TGTGCCAGCAGCCCGTCGGTCGGGGGTTATGGCTACACCTTC
TRBV28	TRBD2	.	TRBJ2-1	CASSFLAGGNNEQFF	TGTGCCAGCAGTTTCCTAGCGGGAGGTAACAATGAGCAGTTCTTC